The 18 T cell receptor beta chains given below trace back to one sample, sequenced in a study of OX40 agonist ivuxolimab in advanced cancers. The data were produced by immunoSEQ multiplex PCR, yet TCRdb's version contains in-frame clones alone and is incomplete. Of about 26,000 clones listed, over 80% are singletons. Sequenced material: CD4+ or CD8+ T cells sorted from blood, taken in a trial of the OX40 agonist ivuxolimab. The receptor source for this set is an adult with an advanced solid tumor such as melanoma, head and neck, liver or kidney cancer.

The chain is built from TRBV19 and TRBJ1-5; 9 bases align to TRBD1. From germline, CDR1 is LNHDA and CDR2 SQIVND (reference sequence). This CDR3 spans 16 amino acids. The trim removed 5 bases at V and 6 bases at J, leaving 11 bases unmatched. CDR3 sequence (DNA): TGTGCCAGTAGTCCTGGGACAGGGAAATCGGCTCAGCCCCAGCATTTT. The encoded protein is CASSPGTGKSAQPQHF. Supplemented by reference TRBV19 and TRBJ1-5, the full variable domain reads DGGITQSPKYLFRKEGQNVTLSCEQNLNHDAMYWYRQDPGQGLRLIYYSQIVNDFQKGDIAEGYSVSREKKESFPLTVTSAQKNPTAFYLCASSPGTGKSAQPQHFGDGTRLSIL.

The genes are TRBV2 and TRBJ1-1; D is possibly TRBD1 (5 bases). Between the trimmed V and J ends, which lost 7 bases and 0 bases, there was a span of 15 bases. The CDR3 contains 15 residues. Germline loops: CDR1 SNHLY, CDR2 FYNNEI. The CDR3 reads CASIPGRQMNTEAFF. CDR3 DNA sequence: TGTGCCAGCATCCCCGGGAGACAGATGAACACTGAAGCTTTCTTT.

V and J are TRBV7-6 and TRBJ1-1, with D unclear. CDR3 size: 14 residues. V was shortened by 0 bases and J by 8 bases, with 13 bases between the two germline ends. In germline, CDR1 is SGHVS, CDR2 FNYEAQ. CDR3 in DNA: TGTGCCAGCAGCTTAGCCCCGGTTGAGACAGAAGCTTTCTTT. Translating gives CASSLAPVETEAFF.

The chain combines TRBV6-5 with TRBJ2-7; D might be TRBD1 (5 bases). Per germline, CDR1 MNHEY and CDR2 SVGAGI. The CDR3 loop spans 13 amino acids. Trimming took 2 bases from V and 6 from J, leaving 11 bases between them. For the CDR3, the DNA is TGTGCCAGCAGTTACGGTAGGGGTGGCGAGCAGTACTTC. Translated: CASSYGRGGEQYF.

The J gene is TRBJ1-2, the V gene TRBV27; no clear D. There are 13 residues in the CDR3. V dropped 6 bases and J dropped 4 bases, with 12 bases sitting between them. Germline CDR1 is MNHEY and CDR2 is SMNVEV (reference sequence). The chain's CDR3 is CASSWTAFYGYTF. Here the CDR3 DNA reads TGTGCCAGCAGCTGGACTGCTTTCTATGGCTACACCTTC.

The chain recombines TRBV10-3 with TRBJ2-5, with D perhaps matching TRBD2 (7 bases). V was clipped by 4 bases and J by 4 bases, with 16 bases between them. The CDR3 totals 15 residues. Germline V gives CDR1 ENHRY, CDR2 SYGVKD. This chain's CDR3 is CAISVEGGPRETQYF. CDR3 bases: TGTGCCATCAGTGTGGAGGGGGGGCCGAGAGAGACCCAGTACTTC.

The chain combines TRBV15 with TRBJ1-2; D perhaps matches TRBD1 (5 bases). V was clipped by 0 bases and J by 4 bases, with 12 bases between them. Germline V gene lookup returns CDR1 LNHNV and CDR2 YYDKDF (reference sequence). This CDR3 comprises 15 residues. The CDR3 reads CATSRDRGAPYGYTF. CDR3 coding DNA: TGTGCCACCAGCAGAGATCGCGGGGCCCCCTATGGCTACACCTTC.

J is TRBJ1-2 and V is TRBV27, with 7 bases that match TRBD1. The V and J ends lost 5 bases and 4 bases, in that order; junction bases with no gene match: 4. The CDR3 has 13 amino acids. The germline V gene has CDR1 MNHEY and CDR2 SMNVEV (reference sequence). Here the CDR3 reads CASSPGQTYGYTF. CDR3 DNA: TGTGCCAGCAGTCCGGGACAGACCTATGGCTACACCTTC.

The V call is TRBV4-1, the J call TRBJ1-1; 10 bases are a match to TRBD1. Germline CDR1 and CDR2: MGHRA and YSYEKL. The V and J ends lost 3 bases and 4 bases, in that order; junction bases with no gene match: 2. The CDR3 consists of 14 residues. DNA for the CDR3: TGCGCCAGCAGCCAGGGACAGGGGTTCACTGAAGCTTTCTTT. It is translated as CASSQGQGFTEAFF.

The chain combines TRBV9 with TRBJ2-7; TRBD2 matches 13 bases. Germline CDR1 SGDLS, CDR2 YYNGEE. Unmatched junction bases numbered 4, after V lost 2 bases and J lost 5 bases. This CDR3 region has 15 residues. CDR3 DNA: TGTGCCAGCAGCGTTGGGACTAGCGGGACCCACGAGCAGTACTTC. It translates to CASSVGTSGTHEQYF. Complete variable domain (other parts from reference TRBV9 and TRBJ2-7): DSGVTQTPKHLITATGQRVTLRCSPRSGDLSVYWYQQSLDQGLQFLIQYYNGEERAKGNILERFSAQQFPDLHSELNLSSLELGDSALYFCASSVGTSGTHEQYFGPGTRLTVT.

The chain joins TRBV11-3 to TRBJ2-2; D is uncertain. V was shortened by 0 bases and J by 2 bases, with 7 bases between the two germline ends. Per germline, CDR1 SGHNT and CDR2 YENEEA. This CDR3 has 15 residues. CDR3 amino acids: CASSLDRSNTGELFF. CDR3 DNA sequence: TGTGCCAGCAGCTTAGATAGGTCTAACACCGGGGAGCTGTTTTTT.

This clone was counted only a few times. The chain couples TRBV15 to TRBJ1-4; 7 bases align to TRBD1. V lost 0 bases to trimming and J lost 4 bases; unmatched junction nucleotides: 2. CDR1 LNHNV and CDR2 YYDKDF come from the germline V gene (reference sequence). The CDR3 loop spans 15 amino acids. Here the CDR3 DNA reads TGTGCCACCAGCAGAGAAGGGGACAGTAATGAAAAACTGTTTTTT. Protein sequence: CATSREGDSNEKLFF.

V usage is TRBV5-5 and J usage is TRBJ1-2, with 9 bases matching TRBD1. Germline values: CDR1 SGHKS, CDR2 YYEKEE (reference sequence). V shed 0 bases and J 6 bases; nucleotides not matched to a gene: 12. The CDR3 runs to 17 residues. The CDR3 spells CASSLVNSGQGPHGYTF. In DNA, the CDR3 is TGTGCCAGCAGCTTGGTGAACTCGGGACAGGGTCCTCATGGCTACACCTTC.

This clone is medium-sized within its sample. The same CDR3 also results from other DNA sequences found in this sample. The rearrangement uses TRBV30 and TRBJ1-4; no firm D call. The V and J ends lost 0 bases and 8 bases respectively, with 10 bases between them. The germline gives CDR1 GTSNPN, CDR2 SVGIG (reference sequence). This CDR3 is built from 13 residues. The chain's CDR3 is CAWSVGLGEKLFF. DNA for the CDR3: TGTGCCTGGAGTGTCGGTTTGGGAGAAAAACTGTTTTTT.

V and J are TRBV7-9 and TRBJ2-1; D remains unclear. V was trimmed by 6 bases and J by 2 bases, leaving 14 bases between them. The CDR3 totals 15 residues. The germline gives CDR1 SEHNR, CDR2 FQNEAQ (reference sequence). The CDR3 nucleotides read TGTGCCAGCAGGCCCCCCGAGATGCCCTACAATGAGCAGTTCTTC. Amino acid sequence: CASRPPEMPYNEQFF. Filled out from reference TRBV7-9 and TRBJ2-1, the complete variable domain reads DTGVSQNPRHKITKRGQNVTFRCDPISEHNRLYWYRQTLGQGPEFLTYFQNEAQLEKSRLLSDRFSAERPKGSFSTLEIQRTEQGDSAMYLCASRPPEMPYNEQFFGPGTRLTVL.

The chain is built from TRBV25-1 and TRBJ2-3, with a tentative D call TRBD1 (6 bases). Trimming removed 4 bases at V and 0 bases at J, with 8 bases between. Germline CDR1 reads MGHDK; CDR2 reads SYGVNS. The CDR3 has 14 residues. The CDR3 is CASSGDTSTDTQYF. Here the CDR3 DNA reads TGTGCCAGCAGTGGGGACACTAGCACAGATACGCAGTATTTT.

V gene TRBV27 combines with J gene TRBJ2-3; the D gene is possibly TRBD1 (6 bases). The germline V gene has CDR1 MNHEY and CDR2 SMNVEV (reference sequence). The CDR3 length is 16 residues. The V end was cut by 3 bases, the J end by 4 bases, with 17 bases between. CDR3 coding DNA: TGTGCCAGCAGTTTTGTGAGGAGCAGGGGAGCAGATACGCAGTATTTT. This translates into CASSFVRSRGADTQYF.

The chain combines TRBV19 with TRBJ2-2; possible D gene TRBD2, 5 bases. Germline-derived CDR1 and CDR2 are LNHDA and SQIVND (reference sequence). This CDR3 region has 14 residues. The V and J ends lost 5 bases and 2 bases respectively, with 9 bases between them. CDR3 loop: CASSSWTNTGELFF. For the CDR3, the DNA is TGTGCCAGTAGTTCCTGGACTAACACCGGGGAGCTGTTTTTT.